The clone carrying this TCR beta chain was seen only once. The data were taken from a study of blood T cell repertoires in COVID-19. Study at large: Sources were T cells, B-cell-depleted T cells, or PBMCs; the material itself was cDNA or gDNA.

In the original analysis: Scientists estimated how many nucleated cells there were by amplifying reference gene primers. Sequencing was performed with immunoSEQ multiplex PCR; in TCRdb, only in-frame clones are kept and a portion is missing. The V and J calls and clone size were taken over from that table, and D and trimming were inferred from the DNA. Of 40,000 to 50,000 clones listed, 70% to 90% are singletons. Sequenced sample: peripheral blood. This receptor was identified in a human donor in a cohort sampled during active COVID-19.

This CDR3 reads CASSQITSGRGEQYF. The DNA of the CDR3 is TGTGCCAGCAGCCAGATCACTAGCGGCCGCGGGGAGCAGTACTTC. V gene TRBV4-2 combines with J gene TRBJ2-7; 8 bases are a match to TRBD2. Germline CDR1 is LGHNA and CDR2 is YNFKEQ. J lost 7 bases, V lost 3 bases, and 11 bases had no gene match. The CDR3 is 15 amino acids.